The 27 T cell receptor beta chains listed next were all sequenced from one sample in a study of shared clonotypes between healthy human individuals. Assay used: immunoSEQ multiplex PCR; TCRdb lists only in-frame clones, some missing. The top ten clones hold approximately 12% of a sample with some 500,000 clones, approximately 71% of them seen once. Sequenced input: PBMCs. The source is a woman aged 40 to 50 in good health. Some clones in this sample may be carry-over from other donors' samples.

This clone turned up a few times. The genes are TRBV28 and TRBJ2-5; D possibly uses TRBD1 or TRBD2 (5 bases each). V lost 7 bases to trimming and J lost 7 bases, with 28 bases between them. CDR3 length equals 17 residues. Germline CDR1 and CDR2: MDHEN and SYDVKM. For the CDR3, the DNA is TGTGCCAGCACCCCCACCTCCCGTCTCATCTCTGGGGGGACCCAGTACTTC. Amino acid sequence: CASTPTSRLISGGTQYF. Based on the CDR3 plus reference TRBV28 and TRBJ2-5, the full variable domain is DVKVTQSSRYLVKRTGEKVFLECVQDMDHENMFWYRQDPGLGLRLIYFSYDVKMKEKGDIPEGYSVSREKKERFSLILESASTNQTSMYLCASTPTSRLISGGTQYFGPGTRLLVL.

The chain carries TRBV20-1 and TRBJ2-7, with a possible D match to TRBD1 (5 bases). V was cut by 6 bases and J by 5 bases, with 11 bases left in between. The CDR3 spans 11 residues. CDR1 DFQATT and CDR2 SNEGSKA come from the germline V gene (reference sequence). The CDR3 spells CSAPQVNEQYF. The CDR3 DNA reads as TGCAGTGCCCCACAGGTTAACGAGCAGTACTTC.

This clone has just one count. The chain links TRBV11-2 to TRBJ1-1; D is uncertain. The CDR3 runs to 13 residues. Trimming shortened V by 0 bases and J by 1 base, and 3 bases separated the two germline ends. The germline gives CDR1 SGHAT, CDR2 FQNNGV. CDR3 DNA sequence: TGTGCCAGCAGCTTAGAGCGGAACACTGAAGCTTTCTTT. Residues: CASSLERNTEAFF.

This clone showed up just a few times. CDR3 coding DNA: TGTGCCAGCAGCCAGGAGCAGGGAGATTATGGCTACACCTTC. This gives the protein CASSQEQGDYGYTF. This rearrangement joins TRBV11-2 to TRBJ1-2; D is perhaps TRBD1 (5 bases). With 5 bases removed from V and 5 bases from J, the gap between germline ends came to 15 bases. The CDR3 runs 14 residues. Germline CDR1 reads SGHAT; CDR2 reads FQNNGV.

The V and J genes are TRBV2 and TRBJ1-5; 7 bases are shared with TRBD1. Unmatched junction bases numbered 2, after V lost 1 base and J lost 5 bases. Germline CDR1 SNHLY, CDR2 FYNNEI. The CDR3 totals 14 residues. As DNA, the CDR3 is TGTGCCAGCAGTGAAGGGACAGGACATCAGCCCCAGCATTTT. This translates into CASSEGTGHQPQHF.

To note about this clone: Since a far larger clone is one base different, this is likely a read error. The sample holds other DNA sequences that translate to the same CDR3. This chain links TRBV5-1 with TRBJ1-1; D unresolved. CDR3 length equals 11 residues. CDR1 is SGHRS, CDR2 YFSETQ, per germline. The CDR3 loop reads CASHGNTEAFF. DNA for the CDR3: TGTGCCAGTCATGGGAACACTGAAGCTTTCTTT.

This clone was observed once. This chain connects TRBV5-1 to TRBJ2-2; D gene uncertain. The CDR3 runs 13 residues. Deletions cut 4 bases from V and 6 bases from J, with 10 bases between. From germline, CDR1 is SGHRS and CDR2 YFSETQ. The CDR3, as DNA: TGCGCCAGCAGCCAGGTTCCGTCCGGGGAGCTGTTTTTT. Protein product: CASSQVPSGELFF.

The chain links TRBV20-1 to TRBJ2-7, with unresolved D. The CDR3 is 10 amino acids. Deletions cut 5 bases from V and 5 bases from J, with 7 bases between. Germline V lookup: CDR1 DFQATT, CDR2 SNEGSKA (reference sequence). The CDR3 sequence: CSAPLHEQYF. As DNA, the CDR3 is TGCAGTGCTCCCCTCCACGAGCAGTACTTC.

The chain is built from TRBV28 and TRBJ1-5, with a tentative D call TRBD1 (6 bases). V was clipped by 2 bases and J by 0 bases, with 17 bases between them. This CDR3 is 18 amino acids long. From germline, CDR1 is MDHEN and CDR2 SYDVKM. The CDR3 sequence: CASSLILRGSNSNQPQHF. In DNA form, the CDR3 reads TGTGCCAGCAGTTTAATTCTCAGGGGCTCTAATAGCAATCAGCCCCAGCATTTT. Using reference TRBV28 and TRBJ1-5 for the parts outside the CDR3, the full variable domain is DVKVTQSSRYLVKRTGEKVFLECVQDMDHENMFWYRQDPGLGLRLIYFSYDVKMKEKGDIPEGYSVSREKKERFSLILESASTNQTSMYLCASSLILRGSNSNQPQHFGDGTRLSIL.

The genes are TRBV19 and TRBJ2-2; 8 bases agree with TRBD2. Trimming took 1 base from V and 5 from J; bases not matched to a gene: 9. In germline, CDR1 is LNHDA, CDR2 SQIVND (reference sequence). The CDR3 runs 17 residues. CDR3 protein: CASSIVLSGRWTGELFF. The CDR3 nucleotides read TGTGCCAGTAGTATAGTCCTAAGCGGGAGATGGACCGGGGAGCTGTTTTTT.

This chain joins TRBV5-5 and TRBJ2-7; weak D call: TRBD2 (5 bases). The V end was cut by 0 bases, the J end by 2 bases, with 9 bases between. The CDR3 totals 14 residues. Germline lookup yields CDR1 SGHKS and CDR2 YYEKEE (reference sequence). The CDR3 spells CASSLDRGTYEQYF. The CDR3, as DNA: TGTGCCAGCAGCTTGGATCGGGGTACCTACGAGCAGTACTTC. Full variable domain (remainder filled in from reference TRBV5-5 and TRBJ2-7): DAGVTQSPTHLIKTRGQQVTLRCSPISGHKSVSWYQQVLGQGPQFIFQYYEKEERGRGNFPDRFSARQFPNYSSELNVNALLLGDSALYLCASSLDRGTYEQYFGPGTRLTVT.

This chain connects TRBV11-2 to TRBJ2-5; TRBD2 matches at 9 bases. V was pared by 1 base and J by 2 bases, with 5 bases of the junction left unmatched. Looked up from germline, CDR1 is SGHAT and CDR2 is FQNNGV. The CDR3 has 16 amino acids. The CDR3 is CASSLVQREVQETQYF. The CDR3 DNA is TGTGCCAGCAGCTTAGTTCAGCGGGAGGTTCAAGAGACCCAGTACTTC.

Comment on this clone: It differs at one base from a far larger clone, so likely a read error. This sample includes further DNA sequences coding for the same CDR3. The chain combines TRBV28 with TRBJ1-1; TRBD1 is a possible D gene (5 bases). This CDR3 contains 11 residues. Germline V lookup: CDR1 MDHEN, CDR2 SYDVKM. The chain's CDR3 is CASRGTTEAFF. DNA for the CDR3: TGTGCCAGCAGGGGGACCACTGAGGCTTTCTTT.

The gene calls are TRBV28 and TRBJ1-5, with D possibly being TRBD1 (5 bases). Germline-derived CDR1 and CDR2 are MDHEN and SYDVKM. The CDR3 consists of 15 residues. Trimming stripped 10 bases from V and 1 base from J, with 17 bases between. CDR3 nucleotide sequence: TGTGCCACCCTGGGAGGGGCTTGGAGCAATCAGCCCCAGCATTTT. Its translation is CATLGGAWSNQPQHF.

The chain joins TRBV7-8 to TRBJ2-7; D uncertain. Trimming removed 6 bases at V and 7 bases at J, with 16 bases between. The CDR3 spans 13 residues. Germline CDR1 is SGHVS and CDR2 is FQNEAQ. In DNA form, the CDR3 reads TGTGCCAGCAGTCCACCACTTTCTCGGGAGCAGTACTTC. This translates into CASSPPLSREQYF.

This clone has just one count. The chain carries TRBV5-6 and TRBJ2-2, with TRBD2 matching over 9 bases. This CDR3 is built from 15 residues. The V gene end was trimmed by 1 base and the J gene end by 5 bases; junction bases not matched to a gene: 3. Germline lookup yields CDR1 SGHDT and CDR2 YYEEEE. CDR3 sequence: CASSLTSGSTGELFF. DNA for the CDR3: TGTGCCAGCAGCTTGACTAGCGGGTCAACCGGGGAGCTGTTTTTT.

The rearrangement joins TRBV28 to TRBJ1-5, with unresolved D. This CDR3 comprises 12 residues. Germline CDR1 and CDR2: MDHEN and SYDVKM. V was clipped by 4 bases and J by 6 bases, with 7 bases between them. CDR3 loop: CASSSDPQPQHF. CDR3 DNA sequence: TGTGCCAGCAGTTCAGACCCTCAGCCCCAGCATTTT.

J is TRBJ2-5 and V is TRBV19; 8 bases fit TRBD1. The trim removed 6 bases at V and 1 base at J, leaving 1 base unmatched. There are 13 residues in the CDR3. Germline V gives CDR1 LNHDA, CDR2 SQIVND (reference sequence). The CDR3 is CASRDRAQETQYF. The DNA for the CDR3 is TGTGCCAGTAGGGACAGGGCCCAAGAGACCCAGTACTTC.

The chain combines TRBV5-8 with TRBJ1-5; 8 bases are shared with TRBD1. The CDR3 is made up of 15 amino acids. Unmatched junction bases numbered 7, after V lost 3 bases and J lost 5 bases. Germline loops: CDR1 SGHTS, CDR2 YDEGEE. The CDR3 bases are TGTGCCAGCAGCTCTGACAGGGGTCAGGATCAGCCCCAGCATTTT. Residues: CASSSDRGQDQPQHF. Filled out from reference TRBV5-8 and TRBJ1-5, the complete variable domain reads EAGVTQSPTHLIKTRGQQATLRCSPISGHTSVYWYQQALGLGLQFLLWYDEGEERNRGNFPPRFSGRQFPNYSSELNVNALELEDSALYLCASSSDRGQDQPQHFGDGTRLSIL.

The rearrangement uses TRBV29-1 and TRBJ2-1; 8 nucleotides align to TRBD2. Germline trimming cut 8 bases from V and 12 bases from J; bases unmatched to any gene: 15. The germline V gene has CDR1 SQVTM and CDR2 ANQGSEA. This CDR3 contains 13 residues. The CDR3 is CSCGGIAGPAQFF. The CDR3 nucleotides are TGCAGCTGTGGGGGAATAGCGGGACCTGCGCAGTTCTTC.

J is TRBJ2-1 and V is TRBV2; D is uncertain. Trimming removed 7 bases from V and 0 bases from J, with 10 bases in between. CDR3 length: 14 residues. Germline V gives CDR1 SNHLY, CDR2 FYNNEI. DNA for the CDR3: TGTGCCAGCACTGAGCTGTTCTCCTACAATGAGCAGTTCTTC. Amino acids: CASTELFSYNEQFF.

The chain carries TRBV5-1 and TRBJ1-4; TRBD1 aligns across 10 bases. The trim removed 0 bases at V and 6 bases at J, leaving 2 bases unmatched. The CDR3 length is 15 residues. CDR1 and CDR2 (germline): SGHRS, YFSETQ. The CDR3 region is CASSLGQGAHEKLFF. CDR3 coding DNA: TGCGCCAGCAGCTTGGGACAGGGGGCGCATGAAAAACTGTTTTTT.

A remark on this clone: Only one base separates this from a far larger clonotype, so it likely reflects a read error. The chain carries TRBV7-3 and TRBJ2-7; 13 bases match TRBD2. The CDR3 extends over 15 amino acids. J gave up 2 bases and V 5 bases, and 3 bases lay outside the gene matches. Germline values: CDR1 SGHTA, CDR2 FQGTGA. The CDR3 here is CASSPLAGGPYEQYF. The CDR3 nucleotides are TGTGCCAGCAGCCCACTAGCGGGAGGGCCCTACGAGCAGTACTTC.

This clone was detected many times. The rearrangement links TRBV19 to TRBJ1-4, with a weak D call TRBD1 (5 bases). V was clipped by 3 bases and J by 2 bases, with 10 bases between them. Germline V gives CDR1 LNHDA, CDR2 SQIVND (reference sequence). The CDR3 is 15 amino acids. CDR3 amino acids: CASSMVGGTNEKLFF. The CDR3, as DNA: TGTGCCAGTAGTATGGTCGGGGGGACTAATGAAAAACTGTTTTTT.

The chain joins TRBV7-9 to TRBJ2-7; D gene unclear. With 5 bases removed from V and 10 bases from J, the gap between germline ends came to 12 bases. This CDR3 region has 11 residues. The V gene's germline CDR1 is SEHNR and CDR2 FQNEAQ (reference sequence). The CDR3 region is CASSAGGPQYF. The CDR3 DNA reads as TGTGCCAGCAGCGCCGGTGGCCCCCAGTACTTC.

The genes are TRBV4-1 and TRBJ1-5; no clear D. CDR3 length: 16 amino acids. Germline lookup yields CDR1 MGHRA and CDR2 YSYEKL. The V end lost 4 bases, the J end lost 2 bases, and 15 bases lay between the germline ends. CDR3: CASSPYSAGGNQPQHF. The CDR3 DNA reads TGCGCCAGCAGCCCCTACTCGGCTGGAGGCAATCAGCCCCAGCATTTT.

The chain combines TRBV30 with TRBJ1-1; D remains ambiguous. Germline lookup yields CDR1 GTSNPN and CDR2 SVGIG (reference sequence). The V end was cut by 0 bases, the J end by 4 bases, with 9 bases between. The length of the CDR3 is 13 residues. The CDR3 nucleotides read TGTGCCTGGAGTGTTGGGCCGGGCACTGAAGCTTTCTTT. Amino acid sequence: CAWSVGPGTEAFF.